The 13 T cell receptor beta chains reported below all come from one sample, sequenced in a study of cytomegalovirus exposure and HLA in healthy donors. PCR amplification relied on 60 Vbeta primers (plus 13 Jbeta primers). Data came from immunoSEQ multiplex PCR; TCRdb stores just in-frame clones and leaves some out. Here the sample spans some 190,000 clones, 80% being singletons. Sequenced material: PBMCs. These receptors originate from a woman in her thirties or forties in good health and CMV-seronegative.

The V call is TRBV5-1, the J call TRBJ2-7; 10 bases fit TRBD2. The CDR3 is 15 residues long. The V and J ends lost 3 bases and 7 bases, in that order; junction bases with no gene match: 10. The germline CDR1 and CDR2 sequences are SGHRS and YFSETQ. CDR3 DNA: TGCGCCAGCAGCTCCGCTAGCGGGAGTTTAAGTGAGCAGTACTTC. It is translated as CASSSASGSLSEQYF.

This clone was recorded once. CDR3 region: CASTPQGANTEAFF. The CDR3 nucleotides read TGTGCCAGCACCCCCCAGGGGGCAAACACTGAAGCTTTCTTT. J is TRBJ1-1 and V is TRBV7-2; 8 bases match TRBD1. The CDR3 is 14 residues long. Germline V lookup: CDR1 SGHTA, CDR2 FQGNSA. Germline trimming cut 7 bases from V and 2 bases from J; bases unmatched to any gene: 6.

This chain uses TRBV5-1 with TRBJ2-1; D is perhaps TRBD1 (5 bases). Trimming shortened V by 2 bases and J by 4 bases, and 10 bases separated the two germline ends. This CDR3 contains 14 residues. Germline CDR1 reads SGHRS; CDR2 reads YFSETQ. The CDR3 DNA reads TGCGCCAGCAGCTTCGACAGCGAGTACAATGAGCAGTTCTTC. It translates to CASSFDSEYNEQFF.

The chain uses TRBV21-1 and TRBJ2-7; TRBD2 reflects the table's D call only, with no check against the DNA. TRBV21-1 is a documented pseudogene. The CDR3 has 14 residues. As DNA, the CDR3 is TGTGCCAGCCGGTCAGCGGGAGGGAGGAACGAGCAGTACTTC. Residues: CASRSAGGRNEQYF.

CDR3 in amino acids: CSVEWGVNQPQHF. Written as DNA, the CDR3 is TGCAGCGTTGAGTGGGGCGTCAATCAGCCCCAGCATTTT. The chain links TRBV29-1 to TRBJ1-5; a possible D gene is TRBD1 (5 bases). The CDR3 spans 13 residues. Deletions cut 3 bases from V and 3 bases from J, with 9 bases between. CDR1 and CDR2 (germline): SQVTM, ANQGSEA.

The CDR3 nucleotides read TGTGCCAGCAGCTTAGGAGGCGGGAGTAACACCGGGGAGCTGTTTTTT. It codes for CASSLGGGSNTGELFF. V and J are TRBV7-8 and TRBJ2-2; 7 bases align to TRBD2. Germline loops: CDR1 SGHVS, CDR2 FQNEAQ. V was clipped by 1 base and J by 2 bases; unmatched bases: 4. The CDR3 runs 16 residues.

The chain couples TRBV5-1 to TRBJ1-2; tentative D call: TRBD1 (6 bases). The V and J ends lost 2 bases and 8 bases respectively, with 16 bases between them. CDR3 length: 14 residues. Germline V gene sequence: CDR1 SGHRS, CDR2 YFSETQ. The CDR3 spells CASSFESGVGGYTF. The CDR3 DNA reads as TGCGCCAGCAGCTTTGAATCAGGGGTCGGAGGCTACACCTTC.

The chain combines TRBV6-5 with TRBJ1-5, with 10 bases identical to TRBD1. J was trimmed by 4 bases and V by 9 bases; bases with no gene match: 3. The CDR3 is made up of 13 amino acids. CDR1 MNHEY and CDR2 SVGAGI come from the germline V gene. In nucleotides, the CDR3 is TGTGCCAGTGGGACAGGGGATAATCAGCCCCAGCATTTT. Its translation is CASGTGDNQPQHF.

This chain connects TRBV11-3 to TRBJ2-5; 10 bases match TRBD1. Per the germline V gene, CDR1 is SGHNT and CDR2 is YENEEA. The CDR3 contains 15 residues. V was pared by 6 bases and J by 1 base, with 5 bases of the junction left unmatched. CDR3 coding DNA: TGTGCCAGCAGACGGGACAGGGGATCCCAAGAGACCCAGTACTTC. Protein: CASRRDRGSQETQYF.

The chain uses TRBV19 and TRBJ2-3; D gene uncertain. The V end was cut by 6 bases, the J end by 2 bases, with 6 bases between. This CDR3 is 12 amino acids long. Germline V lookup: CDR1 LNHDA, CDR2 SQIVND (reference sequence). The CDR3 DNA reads TGTGCCAGTAGGGCCAACACAGATACGCAGTATTTT. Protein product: CASRANTDTQYF. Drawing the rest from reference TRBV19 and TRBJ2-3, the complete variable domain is DGGITQSPKYLFRKEGQNVTLSCEQNLNHDAMYWYRQDPGQGLRLIYYSQIVNDFQKGDIAEGYSVSREKKESFPLTVTSAQKNPTAFYLCASRANTDTQYFGPGTRLTVL.

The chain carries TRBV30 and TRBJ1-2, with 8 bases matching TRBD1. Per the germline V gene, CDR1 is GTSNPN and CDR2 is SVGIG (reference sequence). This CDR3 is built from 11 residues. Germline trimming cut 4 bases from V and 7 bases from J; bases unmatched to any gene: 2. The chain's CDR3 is CAWNTGGGYTF. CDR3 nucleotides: TGTGCCTGGAATACAGGGGGTGGCTACACCTTC.

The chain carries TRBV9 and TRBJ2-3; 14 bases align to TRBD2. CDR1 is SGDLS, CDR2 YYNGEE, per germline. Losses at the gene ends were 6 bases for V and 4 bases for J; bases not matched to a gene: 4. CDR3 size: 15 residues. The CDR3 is CASNLGLAGADTQYF. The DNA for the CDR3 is TGTGCCAGCAACCTGGGACTAGCGGGAGCAGATACGCAGTATTTT.

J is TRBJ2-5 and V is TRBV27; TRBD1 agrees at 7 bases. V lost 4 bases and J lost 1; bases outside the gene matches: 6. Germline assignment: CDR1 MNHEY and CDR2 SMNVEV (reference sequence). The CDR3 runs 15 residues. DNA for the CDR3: TGTGCCAGCAGTTCCCTGGGGACAGCCCAAGAGACCCAGTACTTC. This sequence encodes CASSSLGTAQETQYF.